The clone carrying this T cell receptor (beta chain) was counted between two and nine times. This sample is drawn from a study of blood T cells in healthy people across ages. PCR was performed a second time for 7 to 11 cycles using a sample-barcoded 5' primer and a J-beta primer mix. TCRdb used MiXCR to reprocess the 5' RACE reads, holding one entry per CDR3 protein. The data hold 980,000 or so distinct CDR3 sequences, with roughly 43% observed a single time. The CDR3 contains 12 residues. Germline CDR1 SGHDN, CDR2 FVKESK. The ends were cut back, 3 bases at V and 8 bases at J, with 10 bases in the middle.

The sequencing sample was made of blood. The TCR was taken from a man aged 25 to 40 in good health. The gene calls are TRBV14 and TRBJ1-1, with no clear D. CDR3 coding DNA: TGTGCCAGCAGCCAGCCCAGGAAGGAAGCTTTCTTT. This sequence encodes CASSQPRKEAFF.